A single sample is the source of the 4 T cell receptor beta chains below, sequenced in a study of OX40 agonist ivuxolimab in advanced cancers. Generated by immunoSEQ multiplex PCR, the TCRdb table keeps only in-frame clones and is missing some. The data show fewer than 30,000 clones, about 85% seen once. The specimen was CD4+ or CD8+ T cells sorted from blood, collected in a trial of the OX40 agonist ivuxolimab. Source of these receptors: an adult with an advanced solid tumor such as melanoma, head and neck, liver or kidney cancer.

V usage is TRBV5-5 and J usage is TRBJ2-5; D is ambiguous. The germline V gene encodes CDR1 SGHKS and CDR2 YYEKEE (reference sequence). This CDR3 spans 15 amino acids. Deletions cut 6 bases from V and 5 bases from J, with 20 bases between. CDR3 sequence: CASNPAPDVIETQYF. CDR3 nucleotide sequence: TGTGCCAGCAACCCGGCCCCAGACGTTATTGAGACCCAGTACTTC.

The chain couples TRBV7-8 to TRBJ2-1, with 12 bases aligning to TRBD2. Trimming took 2 bases from V and 9 from J; bases not matched to a gene: 8. The CDR3 contains 16 residues. CDR1 SGHVS and CDR2 FQNEAQ come from the germline V gene. The CDR3 loop reads CASSLMTSGSKGEQFF. DNA for the CDR3: TGTGCCAGCAGCTTAATGACTAGCGGGAGTAAAGGTGAGCAGTTCTTC.

The rearrangement links TRBV7-2 to TRBJ1-5; TRBD1 matches at 7 bases. The CDR3 runs to 15 residues. V lost 1 base, J lost 7 bases, and 7 bases stayed unmatched. Germline CDR1 SGHTA, CDR2 FQGNSA. The CDR3: CASSLDSGGWQPQHF. The CDR3, as DNA: TGTGCCAGCAGCTTAGATTCAGGGGGTTGGCAGCCCCAGCATTTT.

CDR3 sequence reads: CASSKSGGDRDTEAFF. The CDR3 DNA reads as TGTGCCAGCAGCAAGTCGGGAGGGGATCGTGACACTGAAGCTTTCTTT. The V call is TRBV11-2, the J call TRBJ1-1; D is perhaps TRBD1 (5 bases). Germline V lookup: CDR1 SGHAT, CDR2 FQNNGV. V dropped 5 bases and J dropped 3 bases, with 19 bases sitting between them. The CDR3 has 16 residues.